This T cell receptor (beta chain) derives from a study of neurological immune-mediated disorders. Whole-study results and caveats: Across subjects, expanded clones had no CDR3 amino acid sequences in common, pointing to private repertoires in all groups.

A 10-nucleotide random UMI tagged transcripts in template-switch 5'RACE cDNA synthesis. Over 160 million TCR-beta sequences from 15-18 subjects were obtained in each sequencing run. One entry per CDR3 protein, called by TCRdb with MiXCR from the 5' RACE reads. Among about 66,000 distinct CDR3 sequences listed, 3.5% to 5% were seen once. There are many counts of this clonotype. Its target is unknown. The CDR3 contains 12 residues. Germline CDR1 DFQATT, CDR2 SNEGSKA (reference sequence). Trimming shortened V by 3 bases and J by 8 bases, and 13 bases separated the two germline ends. Sequencing was done on a sample of PBMCs. This TCR came from a man aged 25-45 years with multiple sclerosis. This rearrangement joins TRBV20-1 to TRBJ1-2, with unresolved D. In nucleotides, the CDR3 is TGCAGTGCTAGTAAGGAGGCGAGGGGCTACACCTTC. Its translation: CSASKEARGYTF.